These 21 T cell receptor beta chains originate from one sample sequenced in a study of blood T cell repertoires in COVID-19 (dated by TCRdb to about 2020). Library preparation used the immunoSEQ multiplex PCR assay. In its TCRdb copy, this immuneACCESS table keeps in-frame sequences only and misses some clones. Where compared with another copy, unresolved V genes explain less than half of these, and the others have no known cause. The table for this sample lists 55,000 to 75,000 clones; over 75% of them were counted only once. The ten largest account for approximately 3% of the sample. The sample was peripheral blood. These TCRs come from a man aged 50 or older with active COVID-19.

The V call is TRBV29-1, the J call TRBJ1-1; D may be TRBD1 (5 bases). Germline V gene lookup returns CDR1 SQVTM and CDR2 ANQGSEA. V was trimmed by 6 bases and J by 6 bases, leaving 14 bases between them. CDR3 length equals 12 residues. The CDR3 DNA is TGCAGCGTACAAAGGGGTGGCTCTGAAGCTTTCTTT. It is translated as CSVQRGGSEAFF.

The CDR3 spells CASSLSDSIYNEQFF. CDR3 sequence (DNA): TGTGCCAGCAGCTTATCGGACTCGATTTACAATGAGCAGTTCTTC. The rearrangement uses TRBV7-6 and TRBJ2-1, with D possibly TRBD2 on 5 matching bases. The CDR3 is 15 amino acids. Germline-derived CDR1 and CDR2 are SGHVS and FNYEAQ. V gave up 2 bases and J gave up 4 bases, with 12 bases separating them.

The J gene is TRBJ1-5, the V gene TRBV6-5; D gene uncertain. Germline V gene data show CDR1 as MNHEY and CDR2 as SVGAGI. The CDR3 has 15 residues. V was shortened by 7 bases and J by 4 bases, with 17 bases between the two germline ends. The CDR3 nucleotides are TGTGCCAGCACCACGAGGGCGCAAGTTAATCAGCCCCAGCATTTT. Its protein product is CASTTRAQVNQPQHF.

The rearrangement links TRBV15 to TRBJ2-1; 11 nucleotides align to TRBD2. V lost 2 bases, J lost 7 bases, and 1 base stayed unmatched. The CDR3 has 14 amino acids. Per germline, CDR1 LNHNV and CDR2 YYDKDF (reference sequence). The CDR3 DNA is TGTGCCACCAGCAGACCTAGCGGGAGGAATGAGCAGTTCTTC. Its protein is CATSRPSGRNEQFF. Full variable domain (missing parts from reference TRBV15 and TRBJ2-1): DAMVIQNPRYQVTQFGKPVTLSCSQTLNHNVMYWYQQKSSQAPKLLFHYYDKDFNNEADTPDNFQSRRPNTSFCFLDIRSPGLGDTAMYLCATSRPSGRNEQFFGPGTRLTVL.

The rearrangement joins TRBV2 to TRBJ2-5, with D tentatively TRBD2 (5 bases). Trimming removed 2 bases at V and 3 bases at J, with 10 bases between. The CDR3 has 14 amino acids. CDR1 and CDR2 from the germline V gene are SNHLY and FYNNEI. The CDR3 nucleotides read TGTGCCAGCAGTGAATGGGAGAGAGAAGAGACCCAGTACTTC. Amino acids: CASSEWEREETQYF. Full variable domain (missing parts from reference TRBV2 and TRBJ2-5): EPEVTQTPSHQVTQMGQEVILRCVPISNHLYFYWYRQILGQKVEFLVSFYNNEISEKSEIFDDQFSVERPDGSNFTLKIRSTKLEDSAMYFCASSEWEREETQYFGPGTRLLVL.

The rearrangement links TRBV28 to TRBJ1-5, with 11 bases aligning to TRBD1. V shed 5 bases and J 7 bases; nucleotides not matched to a gene: 7. This CDR3 region has 15 residues. CDR1 is MDHEN, CDR2 SYDVKM, per germline. CDR3 region: CASSPTRDRGQPQHF. CDR3 in DNA: TGTGCCAGCAGTCCGACCCGGGACAGGGGGCAGCCCCAGCATTTT.

The V gene is TRBV9, the J gene TRBJ2-1, with D possibly TRBD1 on 7 matching bases. The ends were cut back, 6 bases at V and 7 bases at J, with 17 bases in the middle. This CDR3 is built from 14 residues. The germline CDR1 and CDR2 sequences are SGDLS and YYNGEE. DNA for the CDR3: TGTGCCAGCACACCGGAGGGGGCGTGGAATGAGCAGTTCTTC. As protein: CASTPEGAWNEQFF.

The genes are TRBV4-1 and TRBJ1-4; D perhaps matches TRBD1 (5 bases). In germline, CDR1 is MGHRA, CDR2 YSYEKL. Trimming took 1 base from V and 7 from J, leaving 16 bases between them. The CDR3 runs 16 residues. DNA for the CDR3: TGCGCCAGCAGCCAAGTGTCCGGGGGAGGGAGTGAAAAACTGTTTTTT. The encoded protein is CASSQVSGGGSEKLFF.

V gene TRBV6-2 or TRBV6-3 combines with J gene TRBJ2-5; 11 nucleotides match TRBD2. The length of the CDR3 is 15 residues. V lost 5 bases, J lost 5 bases, and 7 bases stayed unmatched. Germline lookup yields CDR1 MNHEY and CDR2 SVGEGT. The CDR3 nucleotides read TGTGCCAGCAGTACACTAGCGGGAGTTGTGGAGACCCAGTACTTC. Protein sequence: CASSTLAGVVETQYF.

This clone was seen a handful of times. Distinct nucleotide sequences in the sample also encode this CDR3. V gene TRBV3-1 (or the pseudogene TRBV3-2) combines with J gene TRBJ2-7; 13 nucleotides match TRBD2. Looked up from germline, CDR1 is LGHDT and CDR2 is YNNKEL (reference sequence). There are 17 residues in the CDR3. V was pared by 1 base and J by 0 bases, with 3 bases of the junction left unmatched. The CDR3, as DNA: TGTGCCAGCAGCCAAGGACTAGCGGGAGGACACTCCTACGAGCAGTACTTC. Residues: CASSQGLAGGHSYEQYF.

This chain links TRBV10-2 with TRBJ2-3; the match to TRBD2 covers 13 bases. J gave up 5 bases and V 5 bases, and 13 bases lay outside the gene matches. Germline V gives CDR1 WSHSY, CDR2 SAAADI. The CDR3 has 18 residues. The DNA for the CDR3 is TGCGCCAGCAGTTCTCTCACTAGCGGGGGGGCCAATGGAGATACGCAGTATTTT. Protein sequence: CASSSLTSGGANGDTQYF.

This sequence joins TRBV28 and TRBJ2-2; TRBD2 aligns across 8 bases. CDR3 length equals 17 residues. Losses at the gene ends were 5 bases for V and 5 bases for J; bases not matched to a gene: 13. CDR1 is MDHEN, CDR2 SYDVKM, per germline. The CDR3 DNA is TGTGCCAGCAGTCCTCCCCCCCGGGAGGGGAGGACCGGGGAGCTGTTTTTT. This codes for CASSPPPREGRTGELFF.

The CDR3 sequence: CASSLVRGNYGYTF. CDR3 coding DNA: TGTGCCAGCAGCTTGGTGAGGGGGAACTATGGCTACACCTTC. The chain carries TRBV5-4 and TRBJ1-2, with D tentatively TRBD1 (6 bases). Trimming took off 0 bases at V and 2 bases at J, with 8 bases between the two ends. Germline CDR1 and CDR2: SGHNT and YYREEE (reference sequence). This CDR3 comprises 14 residues.

The rearrangement uses TRBV7-2 and TRBJ1-6, with a tentative D call TRBD1 (5 bases). The CDR3 has 17 residues. Looked up from germline, CDR1 is SGHTA and CDR2 is FQGNSA. Trimming shortened V by 1 base and J by 3 bases, and 13 bases separated the two germline ends. CDR3 DNA: TGTGCCAGCAGCTTAGATCAGGGCGTCATCTATAATTCACCCCTCCACTTT. Encoded protein: CASSLDQGVIYNSPLHF.

The chain links TRBV19 to TRBJ2-5, with 10 nucleotides matching TRBD1. This CDR3 spans 17 amino acids. Germline CDR1 is LNHDA and CDR2 is SQIVND (reference sequence). V was clipped by 5 bases and J by 5 bases; unmatched bases: 14. The CDR3 DNA is TGTGCCAGTAGTCTAACCTCCGGGACAGGGGTTCGGGAGACCCAGTACTTC. It yields the protein CASSLTSGTGVRETQYF.

The V and J genes are TRBV11-2 and TRBJ2-3; maybe TRBD2 (5 bases). The V end was cut by 0 bases, the J end by 4 bases, with 8 bases between. This CDR3 comprises 14 residues. Germline V lookup: CDR1 SGHAT, CDR2 FQNNGV. The CDR3 is CASSLDRRSDTQYF. The CDR3 DNA reads TGTGCCAGCAGCTTAGATCGGAGGTCAGATACGCAGTATTTT.

This chain joins TRBV12-3 or TRBV12-4 and TRBJ2-7; 8 positions match TRBD1. V lost 6 bases to trimming and J lost 7 bases; unmatched junction nucleotides: 8. The CDR3 runs 13 residues. CDR3 residues: CASSRTGTREQYF. CDR3 sequence (DNA): TGTGCCAGCAGCCGGACAGGGACGAGGGAGCAGTACTTC.

J is TRBJ2-2 and V is TRBV3-1 (or the pseudogene TRBV3-2); 15 positions match TRBD2. The V gene end was trimmed by 8 bases and the J gene end by 5 bases; junction bases not matched to a gene: 15. The germline CDR1 and CDR2 sequences are LGHDT and YNNKEL (reference sequence). The CDR3 is 19 amino acids. In nucleotides, the CDR3 is TGTGCCAGCCTGGAGCACAAGGGGACTAGCGGGAGGCGTACCGGGGAGCTGTTTTTT. This encodes CASLEHKGTSGRRTGELFF.

This chain connects TRBV9 to TRBJ1-1; no clear D. Germline values: CDR1 SGDLS, CDR2 YYNGEE. The CDR3 spans 14 residues. The germline V and J ends were trimmed by 2 bases and 0 bases, with 8 bases remaining between them. The CDR3 DNA reads TGTGCCAGCAGCGTTTTATCTGTGAACACTGAAGCTTTCTTT. Its protein is CASSVLSVNTEAFF.

This clone was observed a handful of times. J is TRBJ1-2 and V is TRBV7-8; D call uncertain. With 5 bases removed from V and 6 bases from J, the gap between germline ends came to 10 bases. The germline gives CDR1 SGHVS, CDR2 FQNEAQ. The CDR3 consists of 12 residues. CDR3 DNA sequence: TGTGCCAGCAGCCCCATTGAGAATGGCTACACCTTC. Protein: CASSPIENGYTF.

The chain joins TRBV9 to TRBJ2-3; 9 bases map to TRBD2. Looked up from germline, CDR1 is SGDLS and CDR2 is YYNGEE. This CDR3 has 15 amino acids. With V trimmed by 3 bases and J by 6 bases, 8 bases remained unmatched. CDR3 amino acids: CASSGQGLASDTQYF. The CDR3 DNA reads TGTGCCAGCAGCGGCCAGGGACTAGCTAGCGATACGCAGTATTTT. Full variable domain (remainder filled in from reference TRBV9 and TRBJ2-3): DSGVTQTPKHLITATGQRVTLRCSPRSGDLSVYWYQQSLDQGLQFLIQYYNGEERAKGNILERFSAQQFPDLHSELNLSSLELGDSALYFCASSGQGLASDTQYFGPGTRLTVL.